The 19 T cell receptor beta chains given below trace back to one sample, sequenced in a study of T cell responses to AZD1222 COVID-19 vaccine (dated by TCRdb to 2020 to 2023). Library construction relied on the immunoSEQ multiplex PCR assay. Held by TCRdb, this immuneACCESS table contains in-frame sequences only and omits some clones. Under half of the omission traces to an unresolved V gene where checked; the cause of the rest is unknown. A total of some 180,000 clones appear in this sample, roughly 92% of them only once. Together, the top ten hold 1% to 1.5% of the sample. This specimen's time point label, per the study, means: baseline before first vaccination. This material consisted of peripheral blood, taken on day 0 of AZD1222 vaccination. Source of these receptors: an adult in good health.

This rearrangement joins TRBV6-5 to TRBJ2-3; D is unclear. The germline V and J ends were trimmed by 3 bases and 2 bases, with 15 bases remaining between them. There are 16 residues in the CDR3. Germline V gene lookup returns CDR1 MNHEY and CDR2 SVGAGI. CDR3 nucleotides: TGTGCCAGCAGTTATAGAACGATCTCCCCCACAGATACGCAGTATTTT. Translated: CASSYRTISPTDTQYF.

This chain links TRBV24-1 with TRBJ2-3, with unresolved D. The V gene lost 1 base and the J gene lost 5 bases, with 3 bases spanning the gap. This CDR3 has 12 residues. Germline V gene data show CDR1 as KGHDR and CDR2 as SFDVKD. The DNA for the CDR3 is TGTGCCACCAGTGATTTTAGAGATACGCAGTATTTT. Protein product: CATSDFRDTQYF.

The rearrangement links TRBV12-3 or TRBV12-4 to TRBJ1-1; no definite D call. V lost 5 bases to trimming and J lost 3 bases, with 7 bases between them. CDR3 length: 12 amino acids. The CDR3 nucleotides read TGTGCCAGCAGTCTTGGGTACACTGAAGCTTTCTTT. Its translation is CASSLGYTEAFF.

This sequence joins TRBV5-1 and TRBJ1-1; D not certain. This CDR3 contains 15 residues. V was shortened by 4 bases and J by 2 bases, with 15 bases between the two germline ends. Germline loops: CDR1 SGHRS, CDR2 YFSETQ. The CDR3 DNA is TGCGCCAGCAGCCTATCCGGGCCTGGCAACACTGAAGCTTTCTTT. Translation: CASSLSGPGNTEAFF.

The chain employs TRBV10-3 and TRBJ2-3; 9 bases match TRBD1. Trimming removed 6 bases from V and 4 bases from J; junction bases left unmatched: 14. CDR1 is ENHRY and CDR2 is SYGVKD in the germline V gene. This CDR3 is 17 amino acids long. The CDR3 bases are TGTGCCATCAGCTACCCGCCACAGGGGGCAGTAGCAGATACGCAGTATTTT. This gives the protein CAISYPPQGAVADTQYF.

This CDR3 is CASSATGRPEAFF. Here the CDR3 DNA reads TGTGCCAGTAGTGCCACAGGGCGGCCTGAAGCTTTCTTT. This chain connects TRBV19 to TRBJ1-1, with TRBD1 as a possible D gene (6 bases). V lost 5 bases to trimming and J lost 6 bases, with 13 bases between them. CDR3 length equals 13 residues. Germline V gives CDR1 LNHDA, CDR2 SQIVND (reference sequence).

The chain employs TRBV10-3 and TRBJ1-2; D remains ambiguous. Between the trimmed V and J ends, which lost 2 bases and 7 bases, there was a span of 8 bases. Germline assignment: CDR1 ENHRY and CDR2 SYGVKD. CDR3 length: 12 amino acids. The CDR3 sequence: CAISEGGGGYTF. Here the CDR3 DNA reads TGTGCCATCAGTGAGGGAGGAGGTGGCTACACCTTC.

The chain employs TRBV9 and TRBJ2-7; the D is unclear. Germline V gene data show CDR1 as SGDLS and CDR2 as YYNGEE. The CDR3 has 13 amino acids. Trimming stripped 0 bases from V and 3 bases from J, with 7 bases between. The chain's CDR3 is CASSVATNYEQYF. The CDR3 DNA follows: TGTGCCAGCAGCGTAGCTACCAACTACGAGCAGTACTTC.

The chain uses TRBV2 and TRBJ1-3; a possible D gene is TRBD1 (5 bases). The length of the CDR3 is 14 residues. The V gene lost 6 bases and the J gene lost 2 bases, with 11 bases spanning the gap. The germline V gene encodes CDR1 SNHLY and CDR2 FYNNEI. Written as DNA, the CDR3 is TGTGCCAGCAGCGCGGGGGATGCTGGAAACACCATATATTTT. Translating it yields CASSAGDAGNTIYF.

The CDR3 DNA follows: TGTGCCAGCAAGGTCGGTGATTCACCCCTCCACTTT. It yields the protein CASKVGDSPLHF. The V and J genes are TRBV3-1 (or the pseudogene TRBV3-2) and TRBJ1-6; D is ambiguous. Looked up from germline, CDR1 is LGHDT and CDR2 is YNNKEL (reference sequence). The germline V and J ends were trimmed by 7 bases and 8 bases, with 9 bases remaining between them. CDR3 length: 12 amino acids.

V usage is TRBV7-9 and J usage is TRBJ1-4; possible D gene TRBD1, 6 bases. This CDR3 is built from 18 residues. Trimming pared 5 bases from V and 0 bases from J, leaving 19 bases between. Germline loops: CDR1 SEHNR, CDR2 FQNEAQ (reference sequence). This chain's CDR3 is CASSPRGGGSATNEKLFF. In nucleotides, the CDR3 is TGTGCCAGCAGCCCCCGCGGAGGGGGATCCGCAACTAATGAAAAACTGTTTTTT.

V and J are TRBV4-1 and TRBJ2-6; D unresolved. The germline gives CDR1 MGHRA, CDR2 YSYEKL. V was clipped by 0 bases and J by 1 base, with 1 base between them. This CDR3 spans 14 amino acids. The CDR3 nucleotides are TGCGCCAGCAGCCAAGATTCTGGGGCCAACGTCCTGACTTTC. It translates to CASSQDSGANVLTF.

The chain has TRBV2 and TRBJ1-1; TRBD1 agrees at 9 bases. Germline V gene data show CDR1 as SNHLY and CDR2 as FYNNEI. V shed 6 bases and J 6 bases; nucleotides not matched to a gene: 23. The CDR3 is 19 amino acids. The CDR3 spells CASRVFGIGDRALGAEAFF. DNA for the CDR3: TGTGCCAGCAGGGTATTCGGCATTGGGGACAGGGCACTTGGGGCTGAAGCTTTCTTT.

The J gene is TRBJ1-1, the V gene TRBV2; D remains ambiguous. V was shortened by 3 bases and J by 1 base, with 6 bases between the two germline ends. The CDR3 consists of 13 residues. Germline loops: CDR1 SNHLY, CDR2 FYNNEI. The CDR3 region has the DNA TGTGCCAGCAGTGAGTTAGGGAACACTGAAGCTTTCTTT. It encodes CASSELGNTEAFF. The whole variable domain, filled in from reference TRBV2 and TRBJ1-1, reads EPEVTQTPSHQVTQMGQEVILRCVPISNHLYFYWYRQILGQKVEFLVSFYNNEISEKSEIFDDQFSVERPDGSNFTLKIRSTKLEDSAMYFCASSELGNTEAFFGQGTRLTVV.

The sample holds a few counts of this clone. Within the sample, other DNA sequences also encode this same CDR3. The CDR3: CASSLQGANEKLFF. CDR3 bases: TGTGCCAGCAGCTTACAGGGGGCTAATGAAAAACTGTTTTTT. The chain combines TRBV5-4 with TRBJ1-4, with 8 bases fitting TRBD1. The CDR3 runs 14 residues. In germline, CDR1 is SGHNT, CDR2 YYREEE (reference sequence). V shed 2 bases and J 3 bases; nucleotides not matched to a gene: 0.

The rearrangement uses TRBV9 and TRBJ2-7; perhaps TRBD1 as D (5 bases). The V gene's germline CDR1 is SGDLS and CDR2 YYNGEE. V shed 1 base and J shed 1 base, with 9 bases lying between them. The CDR3 has 14 residues. In DNA, the CDR3 is TGTGCCAGCAGCGTAAAGGGGCAGTCCTACGAGCAGTACTTC. It encodes CASSVKGQSYEQYF. The variable domain in full, with the rest retrieved from reference TRBV9 and TRBJ2-7, is DSGVTQTPKHLITATGQRVTLRCSPRSGDLSVYWYQQSLDQGLQFLIQYYNGEERAKGNILERFSAQQFPDLHSELNLSSLELGDSALYFCASSVKGQSYEQYFGPGTRLTVT.

This chain joins TRBV5-1 and TRBJ1-6; D is perhaps TRBD1 (6 bases). The CDR3 is made up of 15 amino acids. The germline V gene encodes CDR1 SGHRS and CDR2 YFSETQ. Trimming took off 1 base at V and 7 bases at J, with 12 bases between the two ends. The CDR3 is CASSLYQGRNSPLHF. In DNA, the CDR3 is TGCGCCAGCAGCTTGTACCAGGGGAGAAATTCACCCCTCCACTTT. The full variable domain, completed using reference TRBV5-1 and TRBJ1-6, is KAGVTQTPRYLIKTRGQQVTLSCSPISGHRSVSWYQQTPGQGLQFLFEYFSETQRNKGNFPGRFSGRQFSNSRSEMNVSTLELGDSALYLCASSLYQGRNSPLHFGNGTRLTVT.

The rearrangement uses TRBV7-6 and TRBJ1-2; 9 nucleotides line up with TRBD1. V was pared by 5 bases and J by 5 bases, with 3 bases of the junction left unmatched. This CDR3 has 13 residues. The V gene's germline CDR1 is SGHVS and CDR2 FNYEAQ. The CDR3 sequence: CASSRDRDYGYTF. CDR3 DNA: TGTGCCAGCAGCCGGGACAGGGATTATGGCTACACCTTC.

The chain joins TRBV6-1 to TRBJ1-2; TRBD1 agrees at 9 bases. V gave up 1 base and J gave up 8 bases; unmatched junction bases: 5. CDR3 length: 14 amino acids. Germline CDR1 reads MNHNS; CDR2 reads SASEGT. Written as DNA, the CDR3 is TGTGCCAGCAGTGAAGACGGGACAGGGTTAGGCTACACCTTC. It is translated as CASSEDGTGLGYTF.